The clone carrying this T cell receptor (beta chain) was detected once. These data come from a study of blood T cell repertoires in COVID-19. About the research overall: T cells, B-cell-depleted T cells, or PBMCs provided the cDNA or gDNA that served as material.

TCRdb keeps only in-frame clones here, not all; method: immunoSEQ multiplex PCR. The sample contains some 58,000 clones, nearly 95% of which appear only once. The germline gives CDR1 SGHAT, CDR2 FQNNGV. This CDR3 comprises 14 residues. V dropped 3 bases and J dropped 7; count of bases not matched to a gene: 2. The sequencing sample was made of peripheral blood. This chain joins TRBV11-2 and TRBJ1-6; 8 bases match TRBD1. This receptor was taken from a man between 45 and 60 years old with active COVID-19. CDR3 amino acids: CASSLRTGNSPLHF. As DNA, the CDR3 is TGTGCCAGCAGCTTGAGGACAGGGAATTCACCCCTCCACTTT.